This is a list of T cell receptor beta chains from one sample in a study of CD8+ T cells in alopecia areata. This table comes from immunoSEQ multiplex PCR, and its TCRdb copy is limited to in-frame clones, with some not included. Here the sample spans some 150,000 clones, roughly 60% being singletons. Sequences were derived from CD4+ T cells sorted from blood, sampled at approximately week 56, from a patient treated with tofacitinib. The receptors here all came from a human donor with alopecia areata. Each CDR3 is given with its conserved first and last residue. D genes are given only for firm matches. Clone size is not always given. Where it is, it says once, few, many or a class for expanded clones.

TGTGCCAGCAGCCAAGGGCTAGCAGATACGCAGTATTTT | CASSQGLADTQYF | NA | TRBV4-2 | NA | TRBJ2-3
TGTGCCAGCAGTGAAGCTTCCGGCCGCCATCAGCCCCAGCATTTT | CASSEASGRHQPQHF | NA | TRBV6-1 | NA | TRBJ1-5
TGCAGCGTCCAATACAACAGGGTGTACACCCTTTTTTCACCCCTCCACTTT | CSVQYNRVYTLFSPLHF | NA | TRBV29-1 | NA | TRBJ1-6
TGCGCCAGCAGCTGGGACAGAAATAATTCACCCCTCCACTTT | CASSWDRNNSPLHF | NA | TRBV5-1 | TRBD1 | TRBJ1-6
TGTGCCAGCAGCTTATTTGGCGGGATGGGCGATGAGCAGTTCTTC | CASSLFGGMGDEQFF | NA | TRBV7-2 | NA | TRBJ2-1
TGCGCCAGCAGCTTGGGGACACCTAATGAGCAGTTCTTC | CASSLGTPNEQFF | NA | TRBV5-1 | NA | TRBJ2-1
TGTGCCAGCAGCTTGGCAGGACAGGGGAATCAGCCCCAGCATTTT | CASSLAGQGNQPQHF | NA | TRBV5-6 | TRBD1 | TRBJ1-5
TGTGCCAGCAGACAGGGACGGGACACCATATATTTT | CASRQGRDTIYF | NA | TRBV5-6 | NA | TRBJ1-3
TGTGCCAGCTCAGCCCAGGGGGGAACTGAAGCTTTCTTT | CASSAQGGTEAFF | NA | TRBV18 | TRBD1 | TRBJ1-1
TGTGCCAGGACAGGGTCGACCTTCACTGAAGCTTTCTTT | CARTGSTFTEAFF | NA | TRBV2 | TRBD1 | TRBJ1-1
TGCGCCAGCAGCTTGTGGCAAGAGACCCAGTACTTC | CASSLWQETQYF | NA | TRBV5-1 | NA | TRBJ2-5
TGCAGCGTTGAAAGGGCCGGACAGCAAGAGACCCAGTACTTC | CSVERAGQQETQYF | NA | TRBV29-1 | NA | TRBJ2-5
TGTGCCAGCAGCGAGACCGGGGCGCATGGGACAGATACGCAGTATTTT | CASSETGAHGTDTQYF | NA | TRBV9 | NA | TRBJ2-3
TGCAGCGAGGGCCCCATGGAAAATACGCAGTATTTT | CSEGPMENTQYF | few | TRBV29-1 | NA | TRBJ2-3
TGTGCCAGCAGCTTCTCGGGGAATTCACCCCTCCACTTT | CASSFSGNSPLHF | once | TRBV5-6 | NA | TRBJ1-6
TGTGCCAGCAGTCCGATCAGGGGAGTTGGAAACACCATATATTTT | CASSPIRGVGNTIYF | once | TRBV27 | NA | TRBJ1-3
TGTGCCAGCAGTCCTCGGAGGGATGGCGAAAAACTGTTTTTT | CASSPRRDGEKLFF | NA | TRBV27 | NA | TRBJ1-4
TGTGCCAGCAGCCAAGATGGCTGGGGTGAAGATAGCAATCAGCCCCAGCATTTT | CASSQDGWGEDSNQPQHF | NA | TRBV4-2 | NA | TRBJ1-5
TGTGCCAGCAGCTTAAGGTCACAGGGGGATCGCTACACCTTC | CASSLRSQGDRYTF | once | TRBV11-3 | TRBD1 | TRBJ1-2
TGCGCCAGCAGCTTTGACGGGGGATCCTACGAGCAGTACTTC | CASSFDGGSYEQYF | NA | TRBV5-1 | NA | TRBJ2-7
TGCAGTGCTAGCCGAACAGAGCAGTTCTTC | CSASRTEQFF | few | TRBV20-1 | NA | TRBJ2-1
TGCAGCGTTGAAGATAGGATCTACGAGCAGTACTTC | CSVEDRIYEQYF | few | TRBV29-1 | NA | TRBJ2-7
TGTGCCAGCAGCGATTACTCTGGGGCCAACGTCCTGACTTTC | CASSDYSGANVLTF | few | TRBV6-5 | NA | TRBJ2-6
TGTGCCAGCAGCGTAGTGATCAGGGTAGGTCAGCCCCAGCATTTT | CASSVVIRVGQPQHF | NA | TRBV9 | NA | TRBJ1-5
TGTGCCAGCAGTTACTCGGGGGGACAAGGGCTCCACGAGCAGTACTTC | CASSYSGGQGLHEQYF | once | TRBV6-5 | NA | TRBJ2-7
TGTGCCAGTAGAAAAACAGGGGGCGTCACCGGGGAGCTGTTTTTT | CASRKTGGVTGELFF | NA | TRBV19 | TRBD1 | TRBJ2-2
TGCAGCGTTGAGGTCCTATATAAGGGACAGGGCCTCTATGGCTACACCTTC | CSVEVLYKGQGLYGYTF | few | TRBV29-1 | TRBD1 | TRBJ1-2
TGTGCCAGCTCACCGGATAGCGGACAGGCGCGGGAGCAGTACTTC | CASSPDSGQAREQYF | NA | TRBV18 | NA | TRBJ2-7
TGTGCCAGCAGCCGAAGGGGCAGAGTGAACTATGGCTACACCTTC | CASSRRGRVNYGYTF | NA | TRBV6-5 | NA | TRBJ1-2
TGTGCCAGCAGCGAGACAGGGTATAATGAAAAACTGTTTTTT | CASSETGYNEKLFF | NA | TRBV7-2 | TRBD1 | TRBJ1-4
TGTGCCAGCAGCCGCATGGGCAGCTCCTATAATTCACCCCTCCACTTT | CASSRMGSSYNSPLHF | NA | TRBV9 | NA | TRBJ1-6
TGTGCCAGCAGCTTTACTAGCGGGGACACCGGGGAGCTGTTTTTT | CASSFTSGDTGELFF | NA | TRBV5-4 | TRBD2 | TRBJ2-2
TGCGCCAGCAGCCAAGCCGGACTAGCGGGGAACACCGGGGAGCTGTTTTTT | CASSQAGLAGNTGELFF | few | TRBV4-1 | TRBD2 | TRBJ2-2
TGCGCCAGCAGCCCTCTTACGGGGGAGACCCAGTACTTC | CASSPLTGETQYF | NA | TRBV5-1 | NA | TRBJ2-5
TGCAGTGCTCTAGGACAGGAGGAGCAGTTCTTC | CSALGQEEQFF | once | TRBV20-1 | TRBD1 | TRBJ2-1
TGCAGCGTTGCTTTAGCTAACTATGGCTACACCTTC | CSVALANYGYTF | NA | TRBV29-1 | NA | TRBJ1-2
TGTGCCAGCAGCCTCCGACAGTCCAGACACCAAGAGACCCAGTACTTC | CASSLRQSRHQETQYF | NA | TRBV11-1 | NA | TRBJ2-5
TGTGCCAGTAGTATCATAGTCCAAGAGACCCAGTACTTC | CASSIIVQETQYF | NA | TRBV19 | NA | TRBJ2-5
TGTGCCAGCAGCGTAGCCGGGACAAGGGATGGCTACACCTTC | CASSVAGTRDGYTF | NA | TRBV9 | NA | TRBJ1-2
TGTGCCAGCAGTGGCCAGGAAAACACTGAAGCTTTCTTT | CASSGQENTEAFF | NA | TRBV7-6 | NA | TRBJ1-1
TGCAGCGCCGCGCGGACTAGCGGGGGTTCGTCGGTGGGGTTCTTC | CSAARTSGGSSVGFF | NA | TRBV29-1 | TRBD2 | TRBJ2-1
TGCAGCGTTGCCCAGGTGGGAGTCACTGAAGCTTTCTTT | CSVAQVGVTEAFF | NA | TRBV29-1 | NA | TRBJ1-1
TGTGCCAGTATGGGTACCGGATTTGCGGAGACCCAGTACTTC | CASMGTGFAETQYF | NA | TRBV19 | NA | TRBJ2-5